The T cell receptor beta chain described here comes from a study of beta chain features in type 1 diabetes. Study results and limitations: Whether TCRB rearrangement is influenced by HLA type went unresolved here. Significant though moderate, a shortening of TCRB CDR3s appeared in all four CD4+ subsets of Type 1 diabetes patients.

There are 16 residues in the CDR3. V lost 5 bases, J lost 2 bases, and 5 bases stayed unmatched. The V gene's germline CDR1 is SEHNR and CDR2 FQNEAQ (reference sequence). The sample holds a few counts of this clone. The antigen is unknown. Purity exceeded 98% in all sorted populations. Expressed TCRB transcripts were sequenced because the isolated RNA had all been reverse transcribed beforehand. Sequencing was performed with immunoSEQ multiplex PCR; in TCRdb, only in-frame clones are kept and a portion is missing. In the table there are roughly 140,000 clones, about a tenth of which are singletons. This sequence was found in a man aged 25-45 years with type 1 diabetes. The chain joins TRBV7-9 to TRBJ2-3, with 12 bases identical to TRBD2. The sample comprised central memory CD4+ T cells from blood. CDR3 in amino acids: CASSPGLAGNTDTQYF. The CDR3 DNA follows: TGTGCCAGCAGCCCGGGACTAGCGGGTAACACAGATACGCAGTATTTT.